These 24 T cell receptor beta chains came from one sample sequenced in a study of T cell responses to AZD1222 COVID-19 vaccine. Assay: immunoSEQ multiplex PCR; the TCRdb copy retains only in-frame clones and omits some. The table lists 110,000 or so clones, approximately 89% of them singletons, with around 3.3% in the top ten. Specimen: peripheral blood, collected on day 0 of MenACWY control vaccination. The receptors come from an adult in good health.

The chain joins TRBV29-1 to TRBJ1-2; D remains unclear. Trimming left V 7 bases short and J 2 bases short, with 8 bases between. From germline, CDR1 is SQVTM and CDR2 ANQGSEA. This CDR3 spans 11 amino acids. The CDR3 coding sequence is TGCAGCGCAACGGAGAACTATGGCTACACCTTC. This translates into CSATENYGYTF.

This clone was detected once. The rearrangement links TRBV7-6 to TRBJ1-5; D possibly corresponds to TRBD1 (5 bases). The V and J ends lost 1 base and 7 bases respectively, with 14 bases between them. Germline values: CDR1 SGHVS, CDR2 FNYEAQ. This CDR3 spans 15 amino acids. The CDR3 DNA is TGTGCCAGCAGCTTAGGTGGGGGGTTGGGACAGCCCCAGCATTTT. This codes for CASSLGGGLGQPQHF.

This clone has only one observation. This chain uses TRBV4-3 with TRBJ1-2; TRBD1 aligns across 7 bases. This CDR3 contains 15 residues. Trimming at V came to 1 base and at J to 8 bases, leaving 10 bases not matched to a gene. Germline loops: CDR1 LGHNA, CDR2 YSLEER. This chain's CDR3 is CASSQALQGNDGYTF. The CDR3 coding sequence is TGCGCCAGCAGCCAAGCCCTACAGGGGAACGACGGCTACACCTTC.

The rearrangement joins TRBV5-1 to TRBJ2-3; D unclear. Germline CDR1 SGHRS, CDR2 YFSETQ. Trimming cost V 5 bases and J 0 bases, with 16 bases left between them. This CDR3 has 16 residues. The CDR3 loop reads CASRNNIRTSTDTQYF. CDR3 nucleotides: TGCGCCAGCAGAAACAATATACGAACTAGCACAGATACGCAGTATTTT.

The CDR3 loop is CASSPPTGNSLHF. The CDR3 DNA reads as TGTGCCAGCAGTCCCCCAACAGGGAACTCCCTCCACTTT. The chain links TRBV6-6 to TRBJ1-6; tentative D call: TRBD1 (6 bases). Germline V gives CDR1 MNHNY, CDR2 SVGAGI (reference sequence). V was trimmed by 5 bases and J by 14 bases, leaving 16 bases between them. The CDR3 consists of 13 residues.

V gene TRBV10-2 combines with J gene TRBJ2-7, with D perhaps given as TRBD1 or TRBD2 (5 bases each). With 6 bases removed from V and 2 bases from J, the gap between germline ends came to 14 bases. The CDR3 spans 14 residues. Germline CDR1 is WSHSY and CDR2 is SAAADI. The chain's CDR3 is CASRAQGGPYEQYF. The CDR3 DNA sequence: TGCGCCAGCAGAGCTCAGGGCGGGCCCTACGAGCAGTACTTC.

The J gene is TRBJ1-5, the V gene TRBV6-2 or TRBV6-3; D remains ambiguous. CDR1 is MNHEY, CDR2 SVGEGT, per germline. The CDR3 has 13 residues. The germline V and J ends were trimmed by 1 base and 2 bases, with 3 bases remaining between them. CDR3 protein: CASSYWGNQPQHF. The CDR3 coding sequence is TGTGCCAGCAGTTACTGGGGCAATCAGCCCCAGCATTTT.

This clone was seen only once. This chain uses TRBV28 with TRBJ2-7, with D hard to call. V lost 4 bases, J lost 0 bases, and 4 bases lay in between. Germline V gene lookup returns CDR1 MDHEN and CDR2 SYDVKM. The CDR3 consists of 12 residues. CDR3: CASSSDSYEQYF. The CDR3, as DNA: TGTGCCAGCAGTTCGGACTCCTACGAGCAGTACTTC.

This chain links TRBV5-1 with TRBJ1-2; D is uncertain. Trimming removed 1 base from V and 7 bases from J, with 11 bases in between. Germline values: CDR1 SGHRS, CDR2 YFSETQ. CDR3 length equals 13 residues. CDR3 sequence reads: CASSLSPPFGYTF. The CDR3 coding sequence is TGCGCCAGCAGCTTGTCGCCGCCCTTTGGCTACACCTTC. Filled out from reference TRBV5-1 and TRBJ1-2, the complete variable domain reads KAGVTQTPRYLIKTRGQQVTLSCSPISGHRSVSWYQQTPGQGLQFLFEYFSETQRNKGNFPGRFSGRQFSNSRSEMNVSTLELGDSALYLCASSLSPPFGYTFGSGTRLTVV.

The chain links TRBV6-2 or TRBV6-3 to TRBJ1-2; a possible D gene is TRBD1 (5 bases). The CDR3 is 14 amino acids. Looked up from germline, CDR1 is MNHEY and CDR2 is SVGEGT. V lost 2 bases to trimming and J lost 4 bases, with 11 bases between them. CDR3: CASSYTGTVYGYTF. Written as DNA, the CDR3 is TGTGCCAGCAGTTACACCGGGACGGTCTATGGCTACACCTTC.

This sequence joins TRBV15 and TRBJ2-7, with 8 bases identical to TRBD1. Germline V gene data show CDR1 as LNHNV and CDR2 as YYDKDF (reference sequence). CDR3 length equals 16 residues. Germline trimming cut 0 bases from V and 3 bases from J; bases unmatched to any gene: 7. The chain's CDR3 is CATSRDIGTGGYEQYF. CDR3 nucleotides: TGTGCCACCAGCAGAGATATAGGAACAGGGGGCTACGAGCAGTACTTC. The complete variable domain, with remaining parts taken from reference TRBV15 and TRBJ2-7, reads DAMVIQNPRYQVTQFGKPVTLSCSQTLNHNVMYWYQQKSSQAPKLLFHYYDKDFNNEADTPDNFQSRRPNTSFCFLDIRSPGLGDTAMYLCATSRDIGTGGYEQYFGPGTRLTVT.

This chain connects TRBV7-3 to TRBJ1-6, with D perhaps matching TRBD1 (5 bases). The V end lost 4 bases, the J end lost 4 bases, and 8 bases lay between the germline ends. The CDR3 covers 14 residues. The germline gives CDR1 SGHTA, CDR2 FQGTGA. In DNA form, the CDR3 reads TGTGCCAGCAGCTCTACAGGTTATAATTCACCCCTCCACTTT. It encodes CASSSTGYNSPLHF. Using reference TRBV7-3 and TRBJ1-6 for the parts outside the CDR3, the full variable domain is GAGVSQTPSNKVTEKGKYVELRCDPISGHTALYWYRQSLGQGPEFLIYFQGTGAADDSGLPNDRFFAVRPEGSVSTLKIQRTERGDSAVYLCASSSTGYNSPLHFGNGTRLTVT.

This chain uses TRBV13 with TRBJ1-1; D is undetermined. The V end was cut by 2 bases, the J end by 8 bases, with 6 bases between. Germline V gene lookup returns CDR1 PRHDT and CDR2 FYEKMQ (reference sequence). The CDR3 is made up of 11 amino acids. In DNA, the CDR3 is TGTGCCAGCAGCTTATTACAGGAAGCTTTCTTT. Protein product: CASSLLQEAFF.

The genes are TRBV7-9 and TRBJ1-6; no definite D call. Trimming stripped 7 bases from V and 9 bases from J, with 10 bases between. Germline V gives CDR1 SEHNR, CDR2 FQNEAQ (reference sequence). The CDR3 loop spans 12 amino acids. The CDR3 sequence is CASTRQTSPLHF. CDR3 coding DNA: TGTGCCAGCACAAGACAAACTTCACCCCTCCACTTT.

The chain joins TRBV19 to TRBJ1-1, with D unresolved. This CDR3 is built from 13 residues. Trimming removed 6 bases from V and 2 bases from J, with 10 bases in between. CDR1 and CDR2 from the germline V gene are LNHDA and SQIVND (reference sequence). The CDR3 sequence is CASRPAGNTEAFF. CDR3 in DNA: TGTGCCAGTAGACCGGCGGGAAACACTGAAGCTTTCTTT.

The rearrangement uses TRBV19 and TRBJ1-2; D perhaps matches TRBD1 (6 bases). There are 15 residues in the CDR3. Germline-derived CDR1 and CDR2 are LNHDA and SQIVND (reference sequence). V was trimmed by 1 base and J by 8 bases, leaving 17 bases between them. The CDR3: CASSIAPGGALGYTF. As DNA, the CDR3 is TGTGCCAGTAGTATAGCCCCGGGGGGGGCTTTGGGCTACACCTTC.

The rearrangement links TRBV7-3 to TRBJ2-3, with D perhaps TRBD1 (6 bases). CDR1 and CDR2 (germline): SGHTA, FQGTGA. V lost 3 bases and J lost 12, with 10 bases in between. The CDR3 consists of 11 residues. CDR3 sequence: CASSFPGQQYF. CDR3 nucleotides: TGTGCCAGCAGCTTTCCGGGACAACAGTATTTT.

This chain uses TRBV7-9 with TRBJ1-2; D not resolved. V was cut by 1 base and J by 3 bases, with 6 bases left in between. Germline V gene data show CDR1 as SEHNR and CDR2 as FQNEAQ (reference sequence). CDR3 length: 13 residues. CDR3 in amino acids: CASSLGVHYGYTF. CDR3 DNA: TGTGCCAGCAGCTTAGGGGTACACTATGGCTACACCTTC. The full variable domain, in which reference TRBV7-9 and TRBJ1-2 provide the parts outside the CDR3, is DTGVSQNPRHKITKRGQNVTFRCDPISEHNRLYWYRQTLGQGPEFLTYFQNEAQLEKSRLLSDRFSAERPKGSFSTLEIQRTEQGDSAMYLCASSLGVHYGYTFGSGTRLTVV.

CDR3: CASSFTGGNQPQHF. Written as DNA, the CDR3 is TGTGCCAGCAGCTTCACAGGGGGCAATCAGCCCCAGCATTTT. The chain couples TRBV5-6 to TRBJ1-5, with 7 bases fitting TRBD1. The trim removed 2 bases at V and 2 bases at J, leaving 1 base unmatched. The CDR3 spans 14 residues. Germline V lookup: CDR1 SGHDT, CDR2 YYEEEE.

The chain joins TRBV2 to TRBJ1-4; 9 positions match TRBD1. The CDR3 length is 14 residues. Looked up from germline, CDR1 is SNHLY and CDR2 is FYNNEI. V lost 7 bases, J lost 10 bases, and 10 bases stayed unmatched. DNA of the CDR3: TGTGCCAGCACCGACGGACAGGGGTTTGGAAAACTGTTTTTT. Translated: CASTDGQGFGKLFF.

The gene calls are TRBV28 and TRBJ2-5; TRBD2 matches 14 bases. J gave up 2 bases and V 7 bases, and 6 bases lay outside the gene matches. This CDR3 region has 16 residues. The germline V gene has CDR1 MDHEN and CDR2 SYDVKM. CDR3: CASTSGLAGEQETQYF. CDR3 sequence (DNA): TGTGCCAGCACATCGGGACTAGCGGGGGAACAAGAGACCCAGTACTTC. Full variable domain (missing parts from reference TRBV28 and TRBJ2-5): DVKVTQSSRYLVKRTGEKVFLECVQDMDHENMFWYRQDPGLGLRLIYFSYDVKMKEKGDIPEGYSVSREKKERFSLILESASTNQTSMYLCASTSGLAGEQETQYFGPGTRLLVL.

V usage is TRBV6-5 and J usage is TRBJ2-7; TRBD1 aligns across 9 bases. Looked up from germline, CDR1 is MNHEY and CDR2 is SVGAGI. CDR3 length: 15 amino acids. Losses at the gene ends were 0 bases for V and 2 bases for J; bases not matched to a gene: 2. The CDR3 here is CASSYSGTGPYEQYF. The CDR3 nucleotides are TGTGCCAGCAGTTACTCGGGGACAGGGCCCTACGAGCAGTACTTC.

V usage is TRBV27 and J usage is TRBJ1-2, with TRBD1 as a possible D gene (5 bases). This CDR3 has 12 residues. Deletions cut 5 bases from V and 10 bases from J, with 14 bases between. Per germline, CDR1 MNHEY and CDR2 SMNVEV (reference sequence). The CDR3 DNA reads TGTGCCAGCAGTGACCTCGGGGGGACCTACACCTTC. Translating it yields CASSDLGGTYTF.

In this sample, this clone turned up a few times. V and J are TRBV2 and TRBJ1-6, with D possibly matching TRBD1 (5 bases). The CDR3 totals 14 residues. Germline CDR1 reads SNHLY; CDR2 reads FYNNEI. V lost 4 bases to trimming and J lost 5 bases, with 9 bases between them. CDR3 sequence reads: CASSAVGDNSPLHF. CDR3 sequence (DNA): TGTGCCAGCAGTGCAGTGGGGGATAATTCACCCCTCCACTTT. Based on the CDR3 plus reference TRBV2 and TRBJ1-6, the full variable domain is EPEVTQTPSHQVTQMGQEVILRCVPISNHLYFYWYRQILGQKVEFLVSFYNNEISEKSEIFDDQFSVERPDGSNFTLKIRSTKLEDSAMYFCASSAVGDNSPLHFGNGTRLTVT.